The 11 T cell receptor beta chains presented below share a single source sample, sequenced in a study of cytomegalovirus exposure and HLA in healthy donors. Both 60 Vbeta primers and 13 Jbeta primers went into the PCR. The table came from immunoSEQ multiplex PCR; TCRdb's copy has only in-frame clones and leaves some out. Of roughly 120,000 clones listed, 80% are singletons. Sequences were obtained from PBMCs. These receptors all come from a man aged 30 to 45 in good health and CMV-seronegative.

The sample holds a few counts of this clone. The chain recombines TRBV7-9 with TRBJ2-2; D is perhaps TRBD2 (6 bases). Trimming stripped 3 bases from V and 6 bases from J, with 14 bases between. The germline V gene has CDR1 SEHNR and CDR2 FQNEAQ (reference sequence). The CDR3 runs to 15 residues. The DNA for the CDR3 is TGTGCCAGCAGCTTGACGAGACTAGACCCCGGGGAGCTGTTTTTT. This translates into CASSLTRLDPGELFF.

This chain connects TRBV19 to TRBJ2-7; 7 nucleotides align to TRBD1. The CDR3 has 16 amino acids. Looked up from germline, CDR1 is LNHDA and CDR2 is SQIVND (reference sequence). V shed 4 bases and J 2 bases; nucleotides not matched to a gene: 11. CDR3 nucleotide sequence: TGTGCCAGTAGTAATTACAGGGGATCGAATCCCTACGAGCAGTACTTC. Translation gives CASSNYRGSNPYEQYF.

The CDR3, as DNA: TGTGCCACCGGCGGTAGCGGGGAGCACTACGAGCAGTACTTC. Amino acid sequence: CATGGSGEHYEQYF. This chain connects TRBV10-3 to TRBJ2-7; 8 positions match TRBD2. The J segment lost 3 bases and the V segment lost 10 bases, leaving 11 bases of the junction unmatched. Germline lookup yields CDR1 ENHRY and CDR2 SYGVKD. This CDR3 has 14 amino acids.

The CDR3 coding sequence is TGCAGCGCAAGGACAGGAGTCTACGAGCAGTACTTC. Its translation: CSARTGVYEQYF. V is TRBV29-1 and J is TRBJ2-7; TRBD1 matches 7 bases. This CDR3 is 12 amino acids long. J gave up 3 bases and V 7 bases, and 6 bases lay outside the gene matches. Germline CDR1 is SQVTM and CDR2 is ANQGSEA.

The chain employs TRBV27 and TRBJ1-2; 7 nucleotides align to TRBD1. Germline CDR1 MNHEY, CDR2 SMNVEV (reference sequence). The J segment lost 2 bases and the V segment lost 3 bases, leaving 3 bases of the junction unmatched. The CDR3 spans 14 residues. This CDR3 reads CASSFRTGNYGYTF. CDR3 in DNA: TGTGCCAGCAGTTTCCGGACAGGCAACTATGGCTACACCTTC.

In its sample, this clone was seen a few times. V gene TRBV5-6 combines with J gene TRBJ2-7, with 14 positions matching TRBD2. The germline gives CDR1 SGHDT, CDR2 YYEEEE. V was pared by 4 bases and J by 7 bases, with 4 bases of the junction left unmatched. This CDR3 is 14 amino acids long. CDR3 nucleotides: TGTGCCAGCAGCCCGGGACTAGCGGGAGCTGAGCAGTACTTC. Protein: CASSPGLAGAEQYF.

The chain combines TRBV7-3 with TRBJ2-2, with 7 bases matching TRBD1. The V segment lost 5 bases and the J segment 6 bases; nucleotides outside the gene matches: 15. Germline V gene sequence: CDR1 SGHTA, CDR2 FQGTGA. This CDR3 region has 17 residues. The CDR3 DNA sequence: TGTGCCAGCAGCCTCCACGCTCTTCAAACAGGGGCCGGGGAGCTGTTTTTT. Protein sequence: CASSLHALQTGAGELFF. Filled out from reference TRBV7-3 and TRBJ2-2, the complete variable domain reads GAGVSQTPSNKVTEKGKYVELRCDPISGHTALYWYRQSLGQGPEFLIYFQGTGAADDSGLPNDRFFAVRPEGSVSTLKIQRTERGDSAVYLCASSLHALQTGAGELFFGEGSRLTVL.

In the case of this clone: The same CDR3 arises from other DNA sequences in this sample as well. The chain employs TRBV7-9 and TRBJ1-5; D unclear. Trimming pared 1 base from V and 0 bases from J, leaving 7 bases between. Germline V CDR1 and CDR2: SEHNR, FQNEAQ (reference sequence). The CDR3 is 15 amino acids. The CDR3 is CASSLGQSSNQPQHF. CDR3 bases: TGTGCCAGCAGCTTAGGGCAGTCTAGCAATCAGCCCCAGCATTTT.

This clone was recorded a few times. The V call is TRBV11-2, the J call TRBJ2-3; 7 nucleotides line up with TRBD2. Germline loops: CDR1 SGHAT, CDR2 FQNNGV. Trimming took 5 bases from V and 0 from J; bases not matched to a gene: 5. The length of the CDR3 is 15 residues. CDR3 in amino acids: CASSTAGLSTDTQYF. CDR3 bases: TGTGCCAGCAGCACAGCGGGACTCAGCACAGATACGCAGTATTTT.

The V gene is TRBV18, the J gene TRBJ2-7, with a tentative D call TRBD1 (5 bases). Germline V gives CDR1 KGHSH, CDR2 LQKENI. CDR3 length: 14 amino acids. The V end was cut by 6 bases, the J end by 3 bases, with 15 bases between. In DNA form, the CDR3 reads TGTGCCAGCTCCCCCCCCGGCAGGGACTACGAGCAGTACTTC. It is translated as CASSPPGRDYEQYF.

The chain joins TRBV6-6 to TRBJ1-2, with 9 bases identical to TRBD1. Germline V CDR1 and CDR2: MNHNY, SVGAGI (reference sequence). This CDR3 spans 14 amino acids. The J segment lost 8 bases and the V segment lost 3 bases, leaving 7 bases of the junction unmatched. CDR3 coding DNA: TGTGCCAGCAGTTATACAGGGGGCGATGGAGGCTACACCTTC. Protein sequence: CASSYTGGDGGYTF.